This record looks at one TCR beta chain sequence and its context. As yet, its antigen is unknown. Sequencing was performed with immunoSEQ multiplex PCR; in TCRdb, only in-frame clones are kept and a portion is missing. The sample records over 50,000 clones, roughly 80% being singletons. The sample is drawn from a study of radiotherapy plus CTLA-4 blockade in lung cancer. Study conclusions and caveats: Strongest reported response predictors: early blood clone changes and post-radiation interferon-beta.

The germline CDR1 and CDR2 sequences are KGHSH and LQKENI. The CDR3 has 15 amino acids. The V and J ends lost 0 bases and 4 bases, in that order; junction bases with no gene match: 2. This specimen consisted of peripheral blood, obtained from a patient treated with radiotherapy plus ipilimumab. V is TRBV18 and J is TRBJ1-5; 8 bases line up with TRBD1. This TCR was recovered from a human donor with non-small cell lung cancer who had a complete response to radiotherapy plus ipilimumab. The CDR3 nucleotides are TGTGCCAGCTCACCACCGGACAGGGAAAATCAGCCCCAGCATTTT. Translation: CASSPPDRENQPQHF.